A selection of T cell receptor beta chains follows, all from one sample in a study of blood T cell repertoires in COVID-19. The data were produced by immunoSEQ multiplex PCR, yet TCRdb's version contains in-frame clones alone and is incomplete. The table records 220,000 or so clones, more than 75% of them present only once. Input material: PBMCs or T cells enriched from blood (not recorded which). Receptors were obtained from a woman aged 45-60 years who had recovered from COVID-19. CDR3s include the opening cysteine and the closing phenylalanine or tryptophan. D genes are given only for firm matches. Clone size appears in some rows only: once, few, many, or a class for an expanded clone.

>NA|NA|TRBV28|TRBJ2-7
CASSFLANSYEQYF
TGTGCCAGCAGTTTTTTAGCGAATTCCTACGAGCAGTACTTC
>TRBD2|NA|TRBV18|TRBJ2-5
CASSPVAGGQTQYF
TGTGCCAGCTCACCAGTTGCGGGGGGGCAGACCCAGTACTTC
>NA|NA|TRBV19|TRBJ1-1
CASSQDRLNTEAFF
TGTGCCAGTAGTCAGGACAGATTGAACACTGAAGCTTTCTTT
>NA|few|TRBV11-2|TRBJ1-2
CASSQSPQVEANYGYTF
TGTGCCAGCAGCCAGAGTCCCCAGGTCGAAGCTAACTATGGCTACACCTTC
>NA|NA|TRBV7-9|TRBJ1-4
CASGPWGGEKLFF
TGTGCCAGCGGCCCGTGGGGGGGTGAAAAACTGTTTTTT
>NA|NA|TRBV3-1/TRBV3-2|TRBJ2-3
CASSQDASPQYF
TGTGCCAGCAGCCAAGATGCGAGCCCGCAGTATTTT
>NA|NA|TRBV4-1|TRBJ2-6
CASSPSIVGASSGANVLTF
TGCGCCAGCAGCCCCAGCATCGTGGGGGCGAGCTCTGGGGCCAACGTCCTGACTTTC
>NA|NA|TRBV7-8|TRBJ1-2
CASSPPGWYGYTF
TGTGCCAGCAGCCCCCCGGGTTGGTATGGCTACACCTTC
>NA|NA|TRBV6-5|TRBJ2-3
CASSSPRSTDTQYF
TGTGCCAGCAGTTCCCCGCGTTCCACAGATACGCAGTATTTT
>TRBD2|NA|TRBV6-2/TRBV6-3|TRBJ2-3
CASSAPPGLAGAGDTQYF
TGTGCCAGCAGTGCACCTCCGGGACTAGCGGGAGCGGGAGATACGCAGTATTTT
>TRBD1|many|TRBV29-1|TRBJ1-3
CSVEASGGGNTIYF
TGCAGCGTTGAAGCATCAGGGGGCGGAAACACCATATATTTT
>TRBD2|once|TRBV7-2|TRBJ2-2
CASIKGLAGGGNTGELFF
TGTGCCAGCATCAAGGGACTAGCGGGGGGCGGGAACACCGGGGAGCTGTTTTTT
>NA|NA|TRBV30|TRBJ1-1
CAWSAGRVRDTEAFF
TGTGCCTGGAGTGCCGGCAGGGTCAGGGACACTGAAGCTTTCTTT
>NA|NA|TRBV9|TRBJ1-4
CASSVGGGSGEKLFF
TGTGCCAGCAGCGTAGGGGGAGGCAGTGGCGAAAAACTGTTTTTT
>TRBD1|NA|TRBV7-9|TRBJ2-5
CASSPRGTAQETQYF
TGTGCCAGCAGCCCAAGGGGGACAGCGCAAGAGACCCAGTACTTC
>TRBD1|NA|TRBV4-3|TRBJ1-2
CASSRNTGQLNYGYTF
TGCGCCAGCAGCCGGAATACGGGACAGCTTAACTATGGCTACACCTTC
>NA|NA|TRBV20-1|TRBJ1-1
CSATERLDRKPEAFF
TGCAGTGCTACTGAAAGACTCGACAGGAAGCCTGAAGCTTTCTTT
>NA|NA|TRBV7-9|TRBJ1-4
CASGQNLAEKLFF
TGTGCCAGTGGACAGAATTTGGCGGAAAAACTGTTTTTT
>TRBD1|NA|TRBV7-3|TRBJ2-2
CASSLRAGTGDAGELFF
TGTGCCAGCAGCTTGAGGGCCGGGACAGGGGATGCCGGGGAGCTGTTTTTT
>NA|NA|TRBV28|TRBJ1-2
CASSWGTRYGYTF
TGTGCCAGCAGCTGGGGGACACGTTATGGCTACACCTTC
>NA|NA|TRBV28|TRBJ1-3
CASSLEGISNTIYF
TGTGCCAGCAGTCTGGAGGGGATCTCTAACACCATATATTTT
>NA|NA|TRBV10-3|TRBJ2-6
CAIRPQGRVSTIGASGANVLTF
TGTGCCATCAGACCTCAGGGTCGCGTTTCAACAATTGGGGCCTCTGGGGCCAACGTCCTGACTTTC
>NA|NA|TRBV10-1|TRBJ2-7
CASSESTGSYEQYF
TGCGCCAGCAGTGAGTCGACAGGTTCCTACGAGCAGTACTTC
>TRBD1|NA|TRBV3-1/TRBV3-2|TRBJ1-4
CASSQAQGATNEKLFF
TGTGCCAGCAGCCAGGCACAGGGGGCAACTAATGAAAAACTGTTTTTT
>TRBD1|NA|TRBV10-2|TRBJ2-4
CASSPLDQGVKNIQYF
TGCGCCAGCAGCCCTCTCGACCAGGGGGTCAAAAACATTCAGTACTTC
>TRBD2|NA|TRBV11-3|TRBJ2-1
CASSLVLLAGGFNEQFF
TGTGCCAGCAGCTTAGTTCTCCTAGCGGGGGGGTTCAATGAGCAGTTCTTC
>NA|NA|TRBV18|TRBJ1-1
CASSPLPGSEAFF
TGTGCCAGCTCACCACTTCCGGGGTCTGAAGCTTTCTTT
>NA|NA|TRBV28|TRBJ1-1
CASRRELPNTEAFF
TGTGCCAGCAGGAGGGAACTACCGAACACTGAAGCTTTCTTT
>NA|NA|TRBV6-5|TRBJ2-7
CASIRTGVSYEQYF
TGTGCCAGCATCAGAACAGGCGTCTCCTACGAGCAGTACTTC
>TRBD1|few|TRBV9|TRBJ1-2
CASSPGDSLGGYTF
TGTGCCAGCAGCCCTGGGGACAGCTTGGGAGGCTACACCTTC
>TRBD2|NA|TRBV9|TRBJ2-1
CASSDRGGAVNEQFF
TGTGCCAGCAGCGATCGGGGGGGCGCTGTAAATGAGCAGTTCTTC
>TRBD2|NA|TRBV4-3|TRBJ2-1
CASSQDRLAGMNEQFF
TGCGCCAGCAGCCAAGATAGACTAGCGGGTATGAATGAGCAGTTCTTC
>TRBD2|few|TRBV4-1|TRBJ2-1
CASSHGASGSFLYNEQFF
TGCGCCAGCAGCCATGGGGCTAGCGGATCGTTTCTCTACAATGAGCAGTTCTTC
>NA|NA|TRBV11-2|TRBJ2-2
CASSLGRGRNTGELFF
TGTGCCAGCAGCTTGGGGCGGGGAAGAAACACCGGGGAGCTGTTTTTT
>TRBD2|NA|TRBV11-2|TRBJ2-1
CASSITPGTRSEQFF
TGTGCCAGCAGCATAACCCCCGGGACTAGATCTGAGCAGTTCTTC
>NA|NA|TRBV2|TRBJ2-3
CASIERTDTQYF
TGTGCCAGCATAGAACGCACAGATACGCAGTATTTT
>NA|NA|TRBV7-8|TRBJ1-2
CASSLAERGAAALPVYGYTF
TGTGCCAGCAGCTTAGCAGAAAGGGGTGCGGCGGCGTTACCCGTCTATGGCTACACCTTC
>NA|NA|TRBV7-8|TRBJ2-2
CASSLKAAEVDTGELFF
TGTGCCAGCAGCTTAAAGGCGGCAGAGGTTGACACCGGGGAGCTGTTTTTT
>NA|once|TRBV11-2|TRBJ2-1
CASSPGPNEQFF
TGTGCCAGCAGCCCCGGTCCCAATGAGCAGTTCTTC
>TRBD1|NA|TRBV30|TRBJ2-2
CAWTGGPGELFF
TGTGCCTGGACAGGGGGACCCGGGGAGCTGTTTTTT
>TRBD2|NA|TRBV5-4|TRBJ2-1
CASSTTWGGSINEQFF
TGTGCCAGCAGTACTACCTGGGGCGGGAGTATCAATGAGCAGTTCTTC
>TRBD2|NA|TRBV4-2|TRBJ2-1
CASSRLAGVSEQFF
TGTGCCAGCAGCCGACTAGCGGGAGTGAGTGAGCAGTTCTTC
>TRBD2|NA|TRBV11-2|TRBJ2-5
CASSPPGGGQETQYF
TGTGCCAGCAGCCCCCCGGGCGGGGGACAAGAGACCCAGTACTTC
>NA|NA|TRBV2|TRBJ1-6
CASRRQPYNSPLHF
TGTGCCAGCAGACGACAGCCTTATAATTCACCCCTCCACTTT
>NA|NA|TRBV5-1|TRBJ2-2
CASSLGGLNTGELFF
TGCGCCAGCAGCTTGGGAGGACTCAACACCGGGGAGCTGTTTTTT
>TRBD2|NA|TRBV9|TRBJ2-7
CASSGGASGGAYEQYF
TGTGCCAGCAGCGGCGGGGCTAGCGGGGGGGCCTACGAGCAGTACTTC
>NA|NA|TRBV30|TRBJ1-2
CAWRDPGKANYGYTF
TGTGCCTGGAGGGATCCAGGGAAAGCTAACTATGGCTACACCTTC
>NA|NA|TRBV14|TRBJ2-7
CASSQGALRLDEQYF
TGTGCCAGCAGCCAAGGGGCACTTCGGTTGGACGAGCAGTACTTC
>NA|NA|TRBV18|TRBJ1-2
CASSPFTGWTDYSDGYTF
TGTGCCAGCTCACCTTTTACTGGATGGACGGACTACTCGGATGGCTACACCTTC
>TRBD1|NA|TRBV9|TRBJ1-2
CASSFGTHRGSYYGYTF
TGTGCCAGCAGCTTTGGAACTCACAGGGGTTCCTACTATGGCTACACCTTC
>NA|NA|TRBV7-9|TRBJ2-4
CASSPQGFPIKNIQYF
TGTGCCAGCAGCCCTCAGGGGTTTCCTATCAAAAACATTCAGTACTTC
>NA|few|TRBV21-1|TRBJ1-2
CASSTNRGRPFGYTF
TGTGCCAGCAGCACAAACAGGGGTCGGCCTTTTGGCTACACCTTC
>NA|NA|TRBV1|TRBJ2-1
CTSSIIPLPRRDNEQFF
TGCACCAGCAGCATAATACCGCTCCCGCGACGGGACAATGAGCAGTTCTTC
>TRBD2|NA|TRBV4-2|TRBJ2-7
CASSQANGGSYEQYF
TGTGCCAGCAGCCAAGCTAACGGGGGGTCCTACGAGCAGTACTTC
>NA|NA|TRBV21-1|TRBJ1-5
CASSKGTGAYSNQPQHF
TGTGCCAGCAGCAAAGGGACAGGTGCATATAGCAATCAGCCCCAGCATTTT
>NA|once|TRBV7-2|TRBJ1-2
CASSRRDTRLYGYTF
TGTGCCAGCAGCCGCCGGGACACCCGACTCTATGGCTACACCTTC
>NA|NA|TRBV3-1/TRBV3-2|TRBJ1-4
CASSLRATNEKLFF
TGTGCCAGCAGCCTAAGAGCAACTAATGAAAAACTGTTTTTT
>TRBD1|NA|TRBV4-3|TRBJ1-2
CASSQDYRRQGGYTF
TGCGCCAGCAGCCAAGATTACCGGCGACAGGGCGGCTACACCTTC
>NA|NA|TRBV5-4|TRBJ2-5
CASSPSGVGETQYF
TGTGCCAGCAGCCCCTCCGGAGTAGGTGAGACCCAGTACTTC